Below, 24 T cell receptor beta chains from the same sample are listed, as sequenced in a study of lymphopenia after photon versus proton radiotherapy. Clones were read by immunoSEQ multiplex PCR, and TCRdb kept only the in-frame ones, dropping some. The table shows 50,000 to 70,000 clones, with 75% to 90% occurring only once. The source was peripheral blood, collected from a patient treated with proton-based radiotherapy. These receptors were collected from an older man with esophageal cancer.

This rearrangement joins TRBV12-5 to TRBJ1-1, with no clear D. Per the germline V gene, CDR1 is LGHNT and CDR2 is FRNRAP. Trimming took 3 bases from V and 11 from J, leaving 13 bases between them. The CDR3 totals 12 residues. The CDR3 here is CASGLWRAGAFF. CDR3 in DNA: TGTGCTAGTGGTTTATGGAGGGCGGGTGCTTTCTTT.

The CDR3 coding sequence is TGTGCCTGGAGTACCGGACAGTCAACTAATGAAAAACTGTTTTTT. Amino acids: CAWSTGQSTNEKLFF. This sequence joins TRBV30 and TRBJ1-4; TRBD1 might be the D (6 bases). Germline CDR1 GTSNPN, CDR2 SVGIG (reference sequence). Trimming cost V 2 bases and J 0 bases, with 10 bases left between them. The CDR3 is made up of 15 amino acids.

This clone was observed a handful of times. The chain couples TRBV27 to TRBJ1-5, with D perhaps TRBD1 (6 bases). This CDR3 has 16 residues. Trimming shortened V by 3 bases and J by 7 bases, and 19 bases separated the two germline ends. Germline V gene lookup returns CDR1 MNHEY and CDR2 SMNVEV (reference sequence). The CDR3 DNA is TGTGCCAGCAGTTTCTACCCCGGGGGGCAGGGACAGCCCCAGCATTTT. Its translation: CASSFYPGGQGQPQHF.

The chain combines TRBV5-1 with TRBJ2-5; 7 bases match TRBD1. Per the germline V gene, CDR1 is SGHRS and CDR2 is YFSETQ. The junction had 4 bases not matched to a gene; V was cut back by 0 bases and J by 5 bases. This CDR3 is built from 14 residues. The CDR3 loop is CASSLATGVETQYF. The CDR3 DNA follows: TGCGCCAGCAGCTTGGCCACAGGGGTGGAGACCCAGTACTTC.

This chain joins TRBV7-2 and TRBJ2-7; no clear D gene. This CDR3 spans 13 amino acids. V was clipped by 1 base and J by 2 bases, with 6 bases between them. From germline, CDR1 is SGHTA and CDR2 FQGNSA. This CDR3 is CASSLVGTYEQYF. In DNA form, the CDR3 reads TGTGCCAGCAGCTTAGTGGGGACCTACGAGCAGTACTTC. Using reference TRBV7-2 and TRBJ2-7 for the parts outside the CDR3, the full variable domain is GAGVSQSPSNKVTEKGKDVELRCDPISGHTALYWYRQSLGQGLEFLIYFQGNSAPDKSGLPSDRFSAERTGGSVSTLTIQRTQQEDSAVYLCASSLVGTYEQYFGPGTRLTVT.

This clone was seen only a few times. The chain joins TRBV7-3 to TRBJ1-4; D is uncertain. Looked up from germline, CDR1 is SGHTA and CDR2 is FQGTGA. Trimming took 5 bases from V and 8 from J, leaving 18 bases between them. The CDR3 loop spans 15 amino acids. CDR3 in DNA: TGTGCCAGCAGCGGAGGACGGCGGCTAGGGGAAAAACTGTTTTTT. Translated, it gives CASSGGRRLGEKLFF.

Note on this clone: Since the CDR3 does not end with the conserved phenylalanine or tryptophan, this likely comes from a read error. The chain combines TRBV11-2 with TRBJ2-7; the D gene is possibly TRBD2 (5 bases). The J call could be wrong; TRBJ2-6 is a better fit for the DNA end. This CDR3 is built from 14 residues. Germline values: CDR1 SGHAT, CDR2 FQNNGV. The CDR3 sequence: CASSLVGKTTLLTL. The CDR3 DNA reads as TGTGCCAGCAGCTTAGTCGGGAAGACAACACTGCTGACTTTA.

The chain links TRBV5-1 to TRBJ1-1; D is undetermined. CDR3 length: 16 amino acids. Germline V gene sequence: CDR1 SGHRS, CDR2 YFSETQ. Trimming took 0 bases from V and 0 from J, leaving 12 bases between them. This chain's CDR3 is CASSLGEGKVNTEAFF. DNA for the CDR3: TGCGCCAGCAGCTTGGGGGAAGGAAAAGTGAACACTGAAGCTTTCTTT.

The chain uses TRBV4-2 and TRBJ2-5, with TRBD2 identical over 10 bases. This CDR3 comprises 18 residues. Unmatched junction bases numbered 15, after V lost 3 bases and J lost 5 bases. CDR1 and CDR2 (germline): LGHNA, YNFKEQ. This CDR3 reads CASSHGLAGAAEMETQYF. The CDR3 region has the DNA TGTGCCAGCAGCCACGGGCTAGCGGGGGCAGCCGAGATGGAGACCCAGTACTTC.

This sequence joins TRBV10-3 and TRBJ2-3, with unresolved D. The germline V and J ends were trimmed by 3 bases and 2 bases, with 9 bases remaining between them. CDR1 and CDR2 (germline): ENHRY, SYGVKD. The CDR3 sequence is 14 residues long. CDR3 protein: CAISEGRVTDTQYF. The CDR3 bases are TGTGCCATCAGTGAAGGTCGGGTCACAGATACGCAGTATTTT.

The genes are TRBV6-6 and TRBJ1-5, with a tentative D call TRBD1 (5 bases). Trimming took 4 bases from V and 2 from J, leaving 6 bases between them. CDR3 size: 13 residues. CDR1 and CDR2 from the germline V gene are MNHNY and SVGAGI (reference sequence). CDR3 sequence: CASSWGGNQPQHF. The CDR3 nucleotides read TGTGCCAGCAGTTGGGGGGGCAATCAGCCCCAGCATTTT.

This clone was found once. J is TRBJ2-7 and V is TRBV5-1; TRBD1 matches 9 bases. Germline CDR1 SGHRS, CDR2 YFSETQ. There are 14 residues in the CDR3. With V trimmed by 2 bases and J by 3 bases, 3 bases remained unmatched. The CDR3: CASSFTGGSYEQYF. The CDR3, as DNA: TGCGCCAGCAGCTTTACAGGGGGCAGCTACGAGCAGTACTTC. Together with reference TRBV5-1 and TRBJ2-7, the CDR3 gives the full variable domain: KAGVTQTPRYLIKTRGQQVTLSCSPISGHRSVSWYQQTPGQGLQFLFEYFSETQRNKGNFPGRFSGRQFSNSRSEMNVSTLELGDSALYLCASSFTGGSYEQYFGPGTRLTVT.

This clone has only a few counts. The V call is TRBV5-1, the J call TRBJ2-3; D is ambiguous. Germline V lookup: CDR1 SGHRS, CDR2 YFSETQ. There are 16 residues in the CDR3. Between the trimmed V and J ends, which lost 7 bases and 0 bases, there was a span of 18 bases. The CDR3: CASASVVGISTDTQYF. DNA of the CDR3: TGCGCCAGCGCGAGCGTAGTGGGTATTAGCACAGATACGCAGTATTTT.

The chain carries TRBV7-9 and TRBJ1-6; no firm D call. V gave up 1 base and J gave up 0 bases, with 7 bases separating them. This CDR3 contains 16 residues. Germline CDR1 reads SEHNR; CDR2 reads FQNEAQ (reference sequence). CDR3 coding DNA: TGTGCCAGCAGCTTAGTTCCGAGCTCCTATAATTCACCCCTCCACTTT. It is translated as CASSLVPSSYNSPLHF.

This chain links TRBV6-5 with TRBJ2-7; TRBD1 agrees at 7 bases. There are 14 residues in the CDR3. V shed 6 bases and J 3 bases; nucleotides not matched to a gene: 8. CDR1 is MNHEY, CDR2 SVGAGI, per germline. CDR3 amino acids: CASRPPGQSYEQYF. Here the CDR3 DNA reads TGTGCCAGCAGACCCCCGGGACAGAGCTACGAGCAGTACTTC.

The V and J genes are TRBV2 and TRBJ2-2; tentatively, D is TRBD2 (6 bases). Germline CDR1 SNHLY, CDR2 FYNNEI. V lost 4 bases and J lost 0, with 12 bases in between. The CDR3 length is 16 residues. This CDR3 is CASSAFGGANTGELFF. The CDR3 DNA is TGTGCCAGCAGTGCGTTTGGCGGGGCGAACACCGGGGAGCTGTTTTTT.

V usage is TRBV11-2 and J usage is TRBJ2-7; 9 nucleotides line up with TRBD2. The CDR3 has 16 amino acids. Germline V gives CDR1 SGHAT, CDR2 FQNNGV. Trimming at V came to 4 bases and at J to 1 base, leaving 8 bases not matched to a gene. The CDR3 DNA follows: TGTGCCAGCAGCTACCCAGCGGGGGGCCTTTCCTACGAGCAGTACTTC. It specifies CASSYPAGGLSYEQYF. The whole variable domain, remainder taken from reference TRBV11-2 and TRBJ2-7, is EAGVAQSPRYKIIEKRQSVAFWCNPISGHATLYWYQQILGQGPKLLIQFQNNGVVDDSQLPKDRFSAERLKGVDSTLKIQPAKLEDSAVYLCASSYPAGGLSYEQYFGPGTRLTVT.

The chain has TRBV5-1 and TRBJ2-1, with 10 nucleotides matching TRBD1. CDR3 length: 21 amino acids. The ends lost 5 bases at V and 0 bases at J; junction bases unmatched: 20. CDR1 SGHRS and CDR2 YFSETQ come from the germline V gene. The CDR3 reads CASRGGGTGDPDSLSYNEQFF. DNA for the CDR3: TGCGCCAGCAGGGGAGGCGGGACAGGGGACCCTGATTCCCTCTCCTACAATGAGCAGTTCTTC.

This clone was seen a few times. The chain carries TRBV2 and TRBJ2-7; 8 nucleotides match TRBD1. V trimming: 8 bases; J trimming: 4 bases; junction bases outside the gene matches: 4. Germline CDR1 reads SNHLY; CDR2 reads FYNNEI. This CDR3 has 12 residues. The CDR3 here is CASQGAAYEQYF. CDR3 sequence (DNA): TGTGCCAGCCAGGGGGCGGCTTACGAGCAGTACTTC.

In DNA, the CDR3 is TGTGCCGTGAGAGGGGATAGCTCCTACAATGAGCAGTTCTTC. Encoded protein: CAVRGDSSYNEQFF. V gene TRBV10-3 combines with J gene TRBJ2-1; D tentatively reads TRBD1 or TRBD2 (5 bases each). V lost 11 bases to trimming and J lost 0 bases, with 14 bases between them. Germline V CDR1 and CDR2: ENHRY, SYGVKD. This CDR3 spans 14 amino acids.

The V and J genes are TRBV5-6 and TRBJ1-3; the match to TRBD1 covers 9 bases. V trimming: 3 bases; J trimming: 2 bases; junction bases outside the gene matches: 9. The CDR3 runs to 17 residues. Looked up from germline, CDR1 is SGHDT and CDR2 is YYEEEE. This CDR3 reads CASSWNTGGEAGNTIYF. The CDR3 nucleotides read TGTGCCAGCAGCTGGAATACAGGGGGCGAGGCTGGAAACACCATATATTTT. Full variable domain (remainder filled in from reference TRBV5-6 and TRBJ1-3): DAGVTQSPTHLIKTRGQQVTLRCSPKSGHDTVSWYQQALGQGPQFIFQYYEEEERQRGNFPDRFSGHQFPNYSSELNVNALLLGDSALYLCASSWNTGGEAGNTIYFGEGSWLTVV.

The chain is built from TRBV4-3 and TRBJ1-4; perhaps TRBD1 as D (5 bases). Looked up from germline, CDR1 is LGHNA and CDR2 is YSLEER. CDR3 length: 16 amino acids. Trimming removed 0 bases from V and 8 bases from J, with 16 bases in between. The CDR3 nucleotides are TGCGCCAGCAGCCAAGAGGGGGGAGGAAACGTCGAAAAACTGTTTTTT. Translated: CASSQEGGGNVEKLFF.

The chain joins TRBV2 to TRBJ2-5, with 7 bases lining up with TRBD2. The end of the DNA aligns better with TRBJ2-7, so the J call may be wrong. The CDR3 is 15 amino acids. Germline assignment: CDR1 SNHLY and CDR2 FYNNEI. The CDR3 is CASRSVGGSFDEQYF. The CDR3 region has the DNA TGTGCCAGCAGGTCGGTTGGCGGGAGTTTTGACGAGCAGTACTTC.

This chain joins TRBV5-1 and TRBJ2-1, with a possible D match to TRBD2 (5 bases). CDR1 and CDR2 from the germline V gene are SGHRS and YFSETQ. Trimming cost V 6 bases and J 0 bases, with 7 bases left between them. The CDR3 is made up of 13 amino acids. In DNA form, the CDR3 reads TGCGCCAGCACGAGGGACTCCTACAATGAGCAGTTCTTC. Translated: CASTRDSYNEQFF.